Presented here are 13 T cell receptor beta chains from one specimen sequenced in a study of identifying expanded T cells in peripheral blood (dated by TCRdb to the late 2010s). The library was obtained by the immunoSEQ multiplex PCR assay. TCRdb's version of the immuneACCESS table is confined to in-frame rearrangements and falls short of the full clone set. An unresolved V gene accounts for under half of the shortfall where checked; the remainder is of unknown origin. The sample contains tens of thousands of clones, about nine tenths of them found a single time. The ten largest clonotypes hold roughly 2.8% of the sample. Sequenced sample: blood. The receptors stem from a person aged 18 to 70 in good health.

CDR3 in amino acids: CATSRKQGPSGNTIYF. CDR3 DNA sequence: TGTGCCACCAGCAGGAAACAGGGCCCCTCTGGAAACACCATATATTTT. The V gene is TRBV15, the J gene TRBJ1-3; possible D gene TRBD1, 6 bases. Looked up from germline, CDR1 is LNHNV and CDR2 is YYDKDF (reference sequence). V lost 3 bases and J lost 0, with 12 bases in between. The CDR3 is 16 residues long.

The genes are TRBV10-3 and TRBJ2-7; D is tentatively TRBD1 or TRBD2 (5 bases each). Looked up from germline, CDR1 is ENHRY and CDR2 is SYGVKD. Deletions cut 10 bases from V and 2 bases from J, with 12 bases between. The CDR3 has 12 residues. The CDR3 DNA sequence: TGTGCCACTGGGACGGCCGCCTACGAGCAGTACTTC. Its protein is CATGTAAYEQYF.

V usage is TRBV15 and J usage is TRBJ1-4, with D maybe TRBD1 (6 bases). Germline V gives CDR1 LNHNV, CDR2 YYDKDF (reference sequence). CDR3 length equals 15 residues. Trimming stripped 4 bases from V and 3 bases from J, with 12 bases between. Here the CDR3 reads CATSNTRGPNEKLFF. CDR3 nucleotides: TGTGCCACCAGCAACACCAGGGGCCCTAATGAAAAACTGTTTTTT.

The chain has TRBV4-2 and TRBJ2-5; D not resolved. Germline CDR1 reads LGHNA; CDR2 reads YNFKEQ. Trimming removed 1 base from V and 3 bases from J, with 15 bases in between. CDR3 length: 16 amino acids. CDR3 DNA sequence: TGTGCCAGCAGCCAAGGCCAGGCAATATATGAAGAGACCCAGTACTTC. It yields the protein CASSQGQAIYEETQYF.

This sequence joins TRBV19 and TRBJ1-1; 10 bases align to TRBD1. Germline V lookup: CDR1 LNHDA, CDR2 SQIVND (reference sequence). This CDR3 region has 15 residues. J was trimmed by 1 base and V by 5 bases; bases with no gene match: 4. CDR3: CASSPDRGGNTEAFF. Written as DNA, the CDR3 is TGTGCCAGTAGTCCGGACAGGGGGGGGAACACTGAAGCTTTCTTT.

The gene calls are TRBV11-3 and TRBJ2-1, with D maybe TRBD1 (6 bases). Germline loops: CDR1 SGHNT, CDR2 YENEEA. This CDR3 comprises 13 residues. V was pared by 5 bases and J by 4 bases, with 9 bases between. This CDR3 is CASSEQGYNEQFF. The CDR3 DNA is TGTGCCAGCAGCGAACAGGGTTACAATGAGCAGTTCTTC.

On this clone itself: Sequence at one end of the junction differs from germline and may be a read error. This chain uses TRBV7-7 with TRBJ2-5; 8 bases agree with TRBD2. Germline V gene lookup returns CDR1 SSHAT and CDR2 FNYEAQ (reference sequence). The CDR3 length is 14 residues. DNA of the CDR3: TGTGCTAGCAGCCGAAGCGGGAGCCAAGAGACCCAGTACTTC. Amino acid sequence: CASSRSGSQETQYF.

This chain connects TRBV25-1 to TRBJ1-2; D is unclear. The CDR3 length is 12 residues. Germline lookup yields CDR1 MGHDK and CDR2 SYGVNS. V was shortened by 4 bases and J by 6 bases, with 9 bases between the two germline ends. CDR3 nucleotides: TGTGCCAGCAGTGCAGTGCGGGATGGCTACACCTTC. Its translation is CASSAVRDGYTF.

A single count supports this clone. The chain's CDR3 is CASSWVQGREQPQHF. CDR3 DNA sequence: TGTGCCAGCAGTTGGGTGCAGGGTCGAGAACAGCCCCAGCATTTT. The gene calls are TRBV28 and TRBJ1-5, with a weak D call TRBD1 (5 bases). Germline CDR1 MDHEN, CDR2 SYDVKM. Trimming removed 4 bases from V and 7 bases from J, with 17 bases in between. The CDR3 runs to 15 residues.

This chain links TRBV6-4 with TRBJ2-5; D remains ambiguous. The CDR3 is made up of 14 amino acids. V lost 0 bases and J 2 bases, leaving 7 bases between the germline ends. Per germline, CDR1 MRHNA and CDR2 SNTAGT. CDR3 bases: TGTGCCAGCAGTGACTCGCACACACAAGAGACCCAGTACTTC. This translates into CASSDSHTQETQYF.

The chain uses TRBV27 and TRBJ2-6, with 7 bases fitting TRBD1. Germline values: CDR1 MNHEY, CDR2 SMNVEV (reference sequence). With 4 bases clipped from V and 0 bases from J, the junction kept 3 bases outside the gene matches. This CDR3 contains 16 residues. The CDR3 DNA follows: TGTGCCAGCAGTTGGACAGGCCTCTCTGGGGCCAACGTCCTGACTTTC. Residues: CASSWTGLSGANVLTF.

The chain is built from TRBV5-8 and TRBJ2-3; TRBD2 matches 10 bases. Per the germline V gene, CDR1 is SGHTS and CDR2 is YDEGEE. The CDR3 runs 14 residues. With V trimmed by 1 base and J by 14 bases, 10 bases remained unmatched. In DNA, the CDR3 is TGTGCCAGCAGCTTGTACCTAGCGGGGGCGCCGGGGTATTTT. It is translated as CASSLYLAGAPGYF. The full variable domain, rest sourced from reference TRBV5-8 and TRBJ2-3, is EAGVTQSPTHLIKTRGQQATLRCSPISGHTSVYWYQQALGLGLQFLLWYDEGEERNRGNFPPRFSGRQFPNYSSELNVNALELEDSALYLCASSLYLAGAPGYFGPGTRLTVL.

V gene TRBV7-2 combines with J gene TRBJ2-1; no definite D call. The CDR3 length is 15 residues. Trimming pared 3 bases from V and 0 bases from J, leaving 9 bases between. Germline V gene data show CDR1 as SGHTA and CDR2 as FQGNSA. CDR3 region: CASSLYASSYNEQFF. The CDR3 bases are TGTGCCAGCAGCTTGTATGCCAGCTCCTACAATGAGCAGTTCTTC.